The 6 T cell receptor beta chains presented below share a single source sample, sequenced in a study of cytomegalovirus exposure and HLA in healthy donors. Vbeta (60) and Jbeta (13) primers were used in the PCR. Measured with immunoSEQ multiplex PCR; TCRdb has only the in-frame clones, and not every one. The sample lists about 150,000 clones, 76% occurring once. The sample taken for sequencing was PBMCs. All receptors come from a male donor in good health and CMV-seronegative.

The chain joins TRBV2 to TRBJ1-6, with D possibly being TRBD1 (5 bases). Germline CDR1 is SNHLY and CDR2 is FYNNEI. Trimming removed 7 bases from V and 5 bases from J, with 15 bases in between. The length of the CDR3 is 15 residues. Here the CDR3 DNA reads TGTGCCAGCACCTTTGATGACAGAGATAATTCACCCCTCCACTTT. This codes for CASTFDDRDNSPLHF.

This sequence joins TRBV28 and TRBJ2-7; 9 bases fit TRBD1. CDR1 is MDHEN, CDR2 SYDVKM, per germline. The CDR3 spans 17 residues. After removal of 6 bases from V and 1 base from J, the junction contained 13 bases not matched to a gene. CDR3 DNA: TGTGCCAGCAGCTCCACTTGGACAGGGGATTATTCCTACGAGCAGTACTTC. It is translated as CASSSTWTGDYSYEQYF.

The chain joins TRBV18 to TRBJ1-1, with 7 nucleotides matching TRBD1. Losses at the gene ends were 3 bases for V and 5 bases for J; bases not matched to a gene: 9. Per germline, CDR1 KGHSH and CDR2 LQKENI. There are 15 residues in the CDR3. CDR3 bases: TGTGCCAGCTCACCGTTAGGGGGCGCGGGGACTGAAGCTTTCTTT. As protein: CASSPLGGAGTEAFF.

The J gene is TRBJ1-3, the V gene TRBV30; a weak D match, TRBD1 (6 bases). Germline-derived CDR1 and CDR2 are GTSNPN and SVGIG (reference sequence). Trimming removed 2 bases at V and 0 bases at J, with 14 bases between. This CDR3 has 16 residues. The CDR3 DNA reads as TGTGCCTGGAGTCTCGACGGACAGATCTCTGGAAACACCATATATTTT. Its protein product is CAWSLDGQISGNTIYF.

This clone was counted a single time. V gene TRBV6-6 combines with J gene TRBJ2-7, with TRBD2 as a possible D gene (5 bases). Germline assignment: CDR1 MNHNY and CDR2 SVGAGI (reference sequence). Trimming took off 0 bases at V and 3 bases at J, with 9 bases between the two ends. CDR3 length: 14 amino acids. Here the CDR3 DNA reads TGTGCCAGCAGTTACTCGGCAGACTACTACGAGCAGTACTTC. It yields the protein CASSYSADYYEQYF.

The rearrangement uses TRBV9 and TRBJ2-2, with 11 bases lining up with TRBD2. The CDR3 spans 18 residues. V lost 0 bases, J lost 3 bases, and 7 bases stayed unmatched. Germline-derived CDR1 and CDR2 are SGDLS and YYNGEE. CDR3 DNA: TGTGCCAGCAGCGTAGGGTTAGCGGGGGGGCCTCACACCGGGGAGCTGTTTTTT. It is translated as CASSVGLAGGPHTGELFF.